This TCR beta chain was documented in a study of cytomegalovirus exposure and HLA in healthy donors (dated by TCRdb to 2017 to 2019). Notes on the research overall: An earlier analysis of some 600 of the donors reported under 300 Gb of sequence data and 100 million to 120 million unique TCR beta sequences obtained from approximately 180 million T cells. An early release that covered about 600 HLA-typed donors contained about 300 gigabases of sequencing data and some 87 million unique TCR sequences. The genetic ancestry cluster associated with self-reported Caucasian donors included about 84% of the 350 to 500 genotyped donors. The study was designed to test whether signatures of past pathogen exposure could be identified by cataloging public T cell receptors. The study profiled the T cell repertoires of approximately 700 subjects by immunosequencing and related them to cytomegalovirus serostatus. Along with the roughly 670-subject first cohort, a separate validation cohort of 120 different subjects was used. To predict cytomegalovirus infection status, the study combined high-throughput TCR immunosequencing, statistical association of individual TCRs with disease status, and machine learning. A later analysis re-analyzed previously published TCR beta repertoires from about 600 donors and added high-resolution HLA genotyping to study TCR occurrence patterns. Rather than using new phenotypic data, the later analysis identified candidate immune exposures from TCR beta sequences and from how often those sequences occurred across donors. An earlier analysis of 587 of the donors applied high-throughput TCR beta sequencing to assess whether each TCR beta V gene segment acted as functional or pseudogenic. Donor age, sex, ethnicity and CMV serostatus were compiled alongside the repertoire data. A later genetic analysis used genome-wide SNP genotypes for about three fifths of the 666 donors, treating that subset as a discovery cohort. Every discovery cohort repertoire had been produced on one sequencing platform. Both class I and class II loci were covered by HLA typing, at four-digit resolution. The number of donors typed differed by locus, with roughly 629-640 for A, B, C, DRB1 and DQB1, 522 for DQA1, over 600 for DPA1, and around 430 for DPB1. Four or five DR-DQ haplotypes were handled as single units for association and clustering because linkage in the cohort was strong. Among about 400 genotyped donors of the cohort, an average of roughly 230,000 unique TCR beta nucleotide sequences was sequenced per donor, of which about 18% were non-productive.

What the authors observed across the whole study: Sequencing depth was assumed to be roughly uniform across donors in the presence/absence analyses, though that assumption may not hold. A few of the identified cytomegalovirus-associated TCR beta chains were confirmed in vitro to be specific for cytomegalovirus antigens. In a later analysis, TCR association rates were found to vary across HLA loci, with the most associated TCRs seen for DRB1 alleles and the fewest for HLA-C alleles. A total of fewer than 200 TCR beta chains were listed by the study as associated with cytomegalovirus. A further reported finding was that TCR beta sequences accurately predicted the HLA-A and HLA-B alleles for most subjects in the first cohort. According to a later genetic analysis, donors in an Asian-associated ancestry cluster had fewer N-insertions in productive TCRs than the roughly 670-donor mean. The cohort was sequenced for TCR beta chains only, and without alpha or paired-chain data the features that could be detected were limited. In a later analysis, most CMV-associated TCR beta chains were found to appear HLA-restricted, with HLA associations seemingly driven largely by CMV exposure. Across donors, most TCR sequences were observed very rarely, whereas some public TCRs were present in many individuals. An earlier analysis of 587 of the donors showed that most TCR beta V segments appeared in productive rearrangements either about 87% or about 30% of the time, which broadly matched IMGT annotations. Correlated functional status among segregating V segments might be attributable to linkage disequilibrium, but an unknown experimental factor could not be ruled out. Because some donors lacked HLA typing at each locus, the association tests relied only on the typed subset. Because the 87-base-pair reads could not distinguish some IMGT-functional V segments, including TRBV6-2 and TRBV6-3, those segments were excluded. The earlier analysis of nearly 600 of the donors excluded about 16 rarely observed V segments, including chromosome 9 orphons, because counts were too low. Several of the top co-occurrence clusters appeared to be linked to parvovirus B19, influenza, CMV and Epstein-Barr virus, according to a later analysis. In both the original and validation cohorts, the classifier was reported to diagnose cytomegalovirus status with high specificity and sensitivity. When HLA alleles, especially DR and DQ, strongly co-occurred, TCR associations were difficult to assign to individual alleles. Compared with equally common non-associated chains, HLA-associated TCR beta chains in a later analysis were more clonally expanded and had lower generation probabilities. A later genetic analysis associated a missense DCLRE1C variant with V-gene and J-gene trimming of TCR beta chains, and an independent cohort replicated the association. At a false discovery rate of 0.05, a later analysis linked around 17,000 TCR beta sequences to specific HLA alleles. A cluster of highly shared sequence variants was judged likely to represent a technical artifact of the sequencing pipeline. CMV serostatus was the only immune exposure information available for the cohort. According to the authors, the approach could potentially be generalized to other disease states and immunological phenotypes.

About this clone: Its specific antigen is unknown. The CDR3 carries no conserved terminal phenylalanine or tryptophan, so it likely arises from a read error.

In total, fewer than 750 healthy bone marrow donors made up the cohort. Cohort members were all nominally healthy when sampled, although unrecorded immune exposures were likely present. The donor tested CMV seropositive and was one of the 289 seropositive cohort members. Every donor gave a peripheral blood sample, and the peripheral blood mononuclear cells from that sample were used for TCR beta sequencing. The Qiagen DNeasy Blood Extraction Kit was used to extract genomic DNA from the blood cell samples. The library was prepared using the immunoSEQ multiplex PCR assay. The multiplex PCR relied on a mix of 60 forward primers for TCR Vbeta segments and 13 reverse primers for TCR Jbeta segments. The CDR3 region of rearranged TCR beta genes was amplified from genomic DNA with a multiplex PCR assay. The Illumina HiSeq System was used to sequence the amplified TCR beta libraries as 87-base-pair reads. The authors' pipeline ran thus. Across the 670 or so repertoires, a later analysis counted 75 million to 90 million unique TCR beta chains, around 11 million of which were shared by at least two donors. Raw reads were error-corrected and collapsed into unique sequences with a nearest-neighbor algorithm that merged closely related sequences to remove PCR and sequencing errors. V, D and J gene segments were assigned by aligning CDR3 sequences to IMGT reference sequences. Each retained sequence needed at least a six-nucleotide match to both a V gene segment and a J gene segment. A rearrangement counted as productive if the CDR3 had no stop codons and remained in frame with V and J, and every other rearrangement counted as non-productive. Following IMGT convention, CDR3 was defined as the stretch from the second conserved V-encoded cysteine up to the conserved J-encoded phenylalanine. The earlier analysis of approximately 590 of the donors excluded any sequence lacking an unambiguous match to a single V gene segment. An earlier analysis of a few hundred of the donors called V segments functional above 56.7% productive rearrangements and segregating when the between-donor standard deviation exceeded 5%. To diagnose cytomegalovirus status from the catalog of TCR beta chain sequences, a statistical classification framework was built. In a later analysis, V and J genes were assigned by comparing TCR nucleotide sequences against IMGT/GENE-DB human TR gene sequences. In a later analysis, CDR3 sequences and most-parsimonious VDJ recombination scenarios were assigned using the TCRdist pipeline. A later analysis defined each TCR beta chain by its CDR3 amino acid sequence plus V-gene family, and excluded reads lacking a unique V-gene family. As a way to deal with suspected cross-contamination and a sequencing artifact, a later analysis dropped 500 to 700 nucleotide sequences that were highly shared and had low generation probability. In a later analysis, a clonal expansion index was calculated for each public chain from normalized within-repertoire ranks of inferred template counts. In a later analysis, generation probabilities were computed using a VDJ recombination model fitted to out-of-frame rearrangements, and the results were checked against IGoR. In a later analysis, hypergeometric tests were used to score TCR-TCR, TCR-HLA and TCR-CMV co-occurrence, with a repertoire-size bias correction applied to TCR pairs. To estimate false discovery rates, a later analysis permuted the HLA or CMV assignments 20 times. In a later analysis, co-occurring TCRs were grouped using DBSCAN, and TCRdist sequence similarity was added for clustering within HLA-allele-positive subsets. Repertoires with fewer than 30,000 or more than 120,000 public chains, plus five repertoires with anomalous nucleotide sharing, were excluded from co-occurrence clustering. As stored in TCRdb, this immuneACCESS dataset retains in-frame rearrangements with V and J assigned. A fraction of the clones does not appear; measured against another copy, unresolved V genes explain less than half of the discrepancy, and the remainder lacks a known reason. That table furnishes V, J and clone size, whereas the DNA furnished D and trimming. The sample table holds about 190,000 clones, of which 60% to 80% were seen once. The ten largest clones add up to roughly 2.8% of the sample.

V lost 5 bases and J lost 7 bases, and the count of bases not matched to a germline gene is 9. The germline V gene sets CDR1 to MDHEN and CDR2 to SYDVKM. The CDR3 adds up to 15 amino acids, both ends counted. Just the 45-base CDR3 DNA is kept, in frame starting at base 1. The source material was PBMCs. This chain is built from TRBV28 and TRBJ1-2, and 11 junction bases match TRBD1. This TCR was recovered from a woman aged 25 to 45 in good health and CMV-seropositive. The DNA sequence reads TGTGCCAGCAGTGATCCGGGACAGGGGGAGCGTGGCTACACCCTC. It encodes CASSDPGQGERGYTL.